What follows are 10 T cell receptor beta chains derived from one specimen sequenced in a study of T cells of healthy individuals. In TCRdb, the 5' RACE reads were re-called with MiXCR into one record per CDR3 protein. There are about 60,000 distinct CDR3 sequences in the sample; 15% to 20% occur only once, and about 4.7% lies in the top ten. The source is a human donor in good health.

This clonotype was picked up many times. The chain is built from TRBV4-1 and TRBJ2-3; no reliable D call. Trimming removed 4 bases at V and 6 bases at J, with 11 bases between. The CDR3 contains 13 residues. Germline loops: CDR1 MGHRA, CDR2 YSYEKL. DNA of the CDR3: TGCGCCAGCAGCCGAACGAGGCCGGATACGCAGTATTTT. It codes for CASSRTRPDTQYF.

The gene calls are TRBV12-3 or TRBV12-4 and TRBJ2-5; D is uncertain. The CDR3 has 13 residues. The V end was cut by 5 bases, the J end by 7 bases, with 14 bases between. In nucleotides, the CDR3 is TGTGCCAGCAGTCCGGACCAGATCGCGACCCAGTACTTC. It encodes CASSPDQIATQYF.

This clonotype has only one observation. The chain couples TRBV7-6 to TRBJ1-3; TRBD1 agrees at 8 bases. The CDR3 runs 15 residues. The germline gives CDR1 SGHVS, CDR2 FNYEAQ. Trimming at V came to 3 bases and at J to 8 bases, leaving 9 bases not matched to a gene. The CDR3 region is CASSLDKGQGYTIYF. CDR3 bases: TGTGCCAGCAGCTTGGACAAAGGACAGGGCTACACCATATATTTT. Based on the CDR3 plus reference TRBV7-6 and TRBJ1-3, the full variable domain is GAGVSQSPRYKVTKRGQDVALRCDPISGHVSLYWYRQALGQGPEFLTYFNYEAQQDKSGLPNDRFSAERPEGSISTLTIQRTEQRDSAMYRCASSLDKGQGYTIYFGEGSWLTVV.

The chain joins TRBV27 to TRBJ2-3, with TRBD1 identical over 9 bases. The germline V gene has CDR1 MNHEY and CDR2 SMNVEV (reference sequence). Trimming took 5 bases from V and 2 from J; bases not matched to a gene: 8. This CDR3 is built from 16 residues. CDR3 DNA sequence: TGTGCCAGCAGTACCCGACAGGGGGGGGTCACAGATACGCAGTATTTT. This gives the protein CASSTRQGGVTDTQYF.

Ten or more counts support this clonotype. The V gene is TRBV6-6, the J gene TRBJ2-7; perhaps TRBD2 as D (5 bases). This CDR3 is 16 amino acids long. Germline CDR1 reads MNHNY; CDR2 reads SVGAGI (reference sequence). V dropped 6 bases and J dropped 3 bases, with 21 bases sitting between them. The CDR3 loop is CASRPAGLGPIYEQYF. The DNA for the CDR3 is TGTGCCAGCAGACCCGCTGGACTCGGGCCCATCTACGAGCAGTACTTC.

The chain combines TRBV28 with TRBJ1-2, with TRBD1 identical over 7 bases. This CDR3 is built from 13 residues. Germline V gene lookup returns CDR1 MDHEN and CDR2 SYDVKM. V trimming: 6 bases; J trimming: 2 bases; junction bases outside the gene matches: 3. The CDR3 is CASSGTANYGYTF. CDR3 coding DNA: TGTGCCAGCAGCGGGACAGCGAACTATGGCTACACCTTC.

The V and J genes are TRBV24-1 and TRBJ2-3; no firm D call. Germline loops: CDR1 KGHDR, CDR2 SFDVKD. The CDR3 sequence is 12 residues long. Trimming removed 3 bases from V and 4 bases from J, with 4 bases in between. This CDR3 is CATSDKADTQYF. CDR3 sequence (DNA): TGTGCCACCAGTGATAAGGCAGATACGCAGTATTTT.

This clonotype was recorded only once. This sequence joins TRBV7-9 and TRBJ1-6, with D possibly matching TRBD1 (5 bases). The V end was cut by 0 bases, the J end by 9 bases, with 15 bases between. The germline V gene encodes CDR1 SEHNR and CDR2 FQNEAQ (reference sequence). The CDR3 loop spans 16 amino acids. The CDR3 sequence is CASSLAMGGIGSPLHF. The DNA of the CDR3 is TGTGCCAGCAGCTTAGCGATGGGGGGGATTGGTTCACCCCTCCACTTT.

This chain links TRBV6-5 with TRBJ2-5; the match to TRBD2 covers 8 bases. Germline loops: CDR1 MNHEY, CDR2 SVGAGI. The CDR3 is made up of 17 amino acids. The V segment lost 3 bases and the J segment 3 bases; nucleotides outside the gene matches: 12. The chain's CDR3 is CASSYWIGTGGEETQYF. DNA of the CDR3: TGTGCCAGCAGTTATTGGATCGGAACGGGGGGGGAAGAGACCCAGTACTTC.

This clonotype was observed a few times. The chain recombines TRBV29-1 with TRBJ1-1; D perhaps matches TRBD1 (5 bases). Deletions cut 6 bases from V and 4 bases from J, with 18 bases between. Germline CDR1 reads SQVTM; CDR2 reads ANQGSEA. CDR3 length: 14 amino acids. The CDR3 DNA follows: TGCAGCGTGCTAAGGAGCGGGGCCGGCACTGAAGCTTTCTTT. It is translated as CSVLRSGAGTEAFF. Full variable domain (missing parts from reference TRBV29-1 and TRBJ1-1): SAVISQKPSRDICQRGTSLTIQCQVDSQVTMMFWYRQQPGQSLTLIATANQGSEATYESGFVIDKFPISRPNLTFSTLTVSNMSPEDSSIYLCSVLRSGAGTEAFFGQGTRLTVV.